This T cell receptor (beta chain) is from a study of blood T cell repertoires in COVID-19. Study-wide background: The analysed material was cDNA or gDNA that came from T cells, B-cell-depleted T cells, or PBMCs.

Study processing details: Estimation of nucleated cell counts was performed using reference gene primer amplification. This table comes from immunoSEQ multiplex PCR, and its TCRdb copy is limited to in-frame clones, with some not included. V, J and clone size are those of that table, while D and trimming were read from the DNA. This sample has roughly 330,000 clones, with 80% to 90% found just once. The junction had 7 bases not matched to a gene; V was cut back by 4 bases and J by 5 bases. The CDR3 extends over 14 amino acids. The germline gives CDR1 KGHSH, CDR2 LQKENI. The chain combines TRBV18 with TRBJ1-1; 7 bases are shared with TRBD1. This clonotype was sampled from a woman in her 30s who had recovered from COVID-19. The sequenced sample was PBMCs or T cells enriched from blood (not recorded which). In nucleotides, the CDR3 is TGTGCCAGCTCACTTCGACAGGGTGGGACTGAAGCTTTCTTT. Translation gives CASSLRQGGTEAFF. Full variable domain (remainder filled in from reference TRBV18 and TRBJ1-1): NAGVMQNPRHLVRRRGQEARLRCSPMKGHSHVYWYRQLPEEGLKFMVYLQKENIIDESGMPKERFSAEFPKEGPSILRIQQVVRGDSAAYFCASSLRQGGTEAFFGQGTRLTVV.